These T cell receptor beta chains were read from a single sample in a study of CD8 T cells in ankylosing spondylitis. In TCRdb, the 5' RACE reads were re-called with MiXCR into one record per CDR3 protein. The data show fewer than 750,000 distinct CDR3 sequences, roughly 19% seen once. Material: blood, either unsorted or a sorted T cell fraction (not recorded which). The receptors shown here come from a male donor with ankylosing spondylitis. Both conserved end residues are part of each CDR3. D genes are given only for firm matches. Size tells how often a clone was seen (once, few, many) or the class of an expanded clone, and some rows leave it out.

clone size: -; CDR3 length: 15; V gene: TRBV5-1; J gene: TRBJ1-1; D gene: TRBD1; CDR3 DNA: TGCGCCAGCAGCCCCCCCGACAGGGAGTCCACTGAAGCTTTCTTT; CDR3 protein: CASSPPDRESTEAFF
clone size: -; CDR3 length: 16; V gene: TRBV29-1; J gene: TRBJ2-5; D gene: -; CDR3 DNA: TGCAGCGTTGAAGGGGCAGCCCTCCCTTACCAAGAGACCCAGTACTTC; CDR3 protein: CSVEGAALPYQETQYF
clone size: -; CDR3 length: 14; V gene: TRBV20-1; J gene: TRBJ2-3; D gene: -; CDR3 DNA: TGCAGTGGTGCCCCCCCCGGAAGCACAGATACGCAGTATTTT; CDR3 protein: CSGAPPGSTDTQYF
clone size: few; CDR3 length: 13; V gene: TRBV2; J gene: TRBJ2-7; D gene: -; CDR3 DNA: TGTGCCAGCAGCGCCGGACTCAATCGCGAGCAGTACTTC; CDR3 protein: CASSAGLNREQYF
clone size: few; CDR3 length: 15; V gene: TRBV24-1; J gene: TRBJ2-1; D gene: TRBD1; CDR3 DNA: TGTGCCACCAGTGATTTGCGACAGGGTATCGATGAGCAGTTCTTC; CDR3 protein: CATSDLRQGIDEQFF
clone size: few; CDR3 length: 14; V gene: TRBV20-1; J gene: TRBJ2-3; D gene: TRBD2; CDR3 DNA: TGCAGTGCTAGTAAGCGGGGGGGCACAGATACGCAGTATTTT; CDR3 protein: CSASKRGGTDTQYF
clone size: -; CDR3 length: 14; V gene: TRBV12-3/TRBV12-4; J gene: TRBJ1-2; D gene: TRBD1; CDR3 DNA: TGTGCCAGCAGCCTCACAGGGGGCAGGGGGGGCTACACCTTC; CDR3 protein: CASSLTGGRGGYTF
clone size: -; CDR3 length: 16; V gene: TRBV12-3/TRBV12-4; J gene: TRBJ2-7; D gene: TRBD2; CDR3 DNA: TGTGCCAGCAGTGGTAGCGGGAGGGGGCTTGGGGACGAGCAGTACTTC; CDR3 protein: CASSGSGRGLGDEQYF
clone size: -; CDR3 length: 15; V gene: TRBV6-1; J gene: TRBJ1-1; D gene: -; CDR3 DNA: TGTGCCAGCAGCTCCTTCATAGGGGGTGGCACTGAAGCTTTCTTT; CDR3 protein: CASSSFIGGGTEAFF
clone size: once; CDR3 length: 14; V gene: TRBV7-2; J gene: TRBJ2-7; D gene: TRBD2; CDR3 DNA: TGTGCCAGCAGCTTAGAACTAGCGGACTACGAGCAGTACTTC; CDR3 protein: CASSLELADYEQYF
clone size: -; CDR3 length: 15; V gene: TRBV21-1; J gene: TRBJ1-4; D gene: -; CDR3 DNA: TGTGCCAGCAGCAAATGGTGGAGGGCTAATGAAAAACTGTTTTTT; CDR3 protein: CASSKWWRANEKLFF
clone size: few; CDR3 length: 14; V gene: TRBV12-3/TRBV12-4; J gene: TRBJ2-7; D gene: -; CDR3 DNA: TGTGCCAGCAGTTTGAGCAGGCGAGGGGGCGAGCAGTACTTC; CDR3 protein: CASSLSRRGGEQYF
clone size: -; CDR3 length: 13; V gene: TRBV4-2; J gene: TRBJ2-3; D gene: -; CDR3 DNA: TGTGCCAGCAGCCAAGACCCCCGGGATACGCAGTATTTT; CDR3 protein: CASSQDPRDTQYF
clone size: few; CDR3 length: 14; V gene: TRBV15; J gene: TRBJ2-7; D gene: TRBD1; CDR3 DNA: TGTGCCACCAGCAGAGCAGGACAGGGAAACGAGCAGTACTTC; CDR3 protein: CATSRAGQGNEQYF
clone size: many; CDR3 length: 13; V gene: TRBV20-1; J gene: TRBJ1-4; D gene: TRBD1; CDR3 DNA: TGCAGTGCTACTAGGACAGGGGATGAAAAACTGTTTTTT; CDR3 protein: CSATRTGDEKLFF
clone size: -; CDR3 length: 17; V gene: TRBV7-9; J gene: TRBJ2-4; D gene: TRBD1; CDR3 DNA: TGTGCCAGCAGCTTAGGGACAGGTCATCGAACCAAAAACATTCAGTACTTC; CDR3 protein: CASSLGTGHRTKNIQYF
clone size: -; CDR3 length: 15; V gene: TRBV12-3/TRBV12-4; J gene: TRBJ1-1; D gene: -; CDR3 DNA: TGTGCCAGCAGTGGGGACATCTCGCTGAACACTGAAGCTTTCTTT; CDR3 protein: CASSGDISLNTEAFF
clone size: few; CDR3 length: 14; V gene: TRBV7-2; J gene: TRBJ1-5; D gene: -; CDR3 DNA: TGTGCCAGCAGCCCGCGTAGTGGCAACCAGCCCCAGCATTTT; CDR3 protein: CASSPRSGNQPQHF
clone size: few; CDR3 length: 16; V gene: TRBV5-1; J gene: TRBJ1-3; D gene: TRBD1; CDR3 DNA: TGCGCCAGCAGCATACTAGGACAGGGGTCTGGAAACACCATATATTTT; CDR3 protein: CASSILGQGSGNTIYF
clone size: -; CDR3 length: 13; V gene: TRBV12-3/TRBV12-4; J gene: TRBJ2-1; D gene: -; CDR3 DNA: TGTGCCAGCAGACTTGGACTGCCCAATGAGCAGTTCTTC; CDR3 protein: CASRLGLPNEQFF
clone size: many; CDR3 length: 15; V gene: TRBV9; J gene: TRBJ2-1; D gene: TRBD2; CDR3 DNA: TGTGCCAGCAGCGTAGGTACTAGCGGGGGGGATGAGCAGTTCTTC; CDR3 protein: CASSVGTSGGDEQFF
clone size: -; CDR3 length: 15; V gene: TRBV20-1; J gene: TRBJ1-1; D gene: TRBD1; CDR3 DNA: TGCAGTGCTAGTGGCAGGGGGTGGGTGAACACTGAAGCTTTCTTT; CDR3 protein: CSASGRGWVNTEAFF
clone size: few; CDR3 length: 14; V gene: TRBV6-5; J gene: TRBJ2-2; D gene: -; CDR3 DNA: TGTGCCAGCAGTTACGGCACCCACACCGGGGAGCTGTTTTTT; CDR3 protein: CASSYGTHTGELFF
clone size: -; CDR3 length: 16; V gene: TRBV9; J gene: TRBJ1-3; D gene: TRBD1; CDR3 DNA: TGTGCCAGCAGCGTTTCAGGGGGCTTCTCTGGAAACACCATATATTTT; CDR3 protein: CASSVSGGFSGNTIYF
clone size: few; CDR3 length: 13; V gene: TRBV6-2/TRBV6-3; J gene: TRBJ2-1; D gene: -; CDR3 DNA: TGTGCCAGCAGTTACTCGACTCTAAATGAGCAGTTCTTC; CDR3 protein: CASSYSTLNEQFF
clone size: few; CDR3 length: 14; V gene: TRBV12-3/TRBV12-4; J gene: TRBJ1-5; D gene: TRBD1; CDR3 DNA: TGTGCCAGCATCCTCACAGGGGCGGATCAGCCCCAGCATTTT; CDR3 protein: CASILTGADQPQHF
clone size: -; CDR3 length: 15; V gene: TRBV2; J gene: TRBJ1-6; D gene: -; CDR3 DNA: TGTGCCAGCAGTTACGGGACGGCGGATAATTCACCCCTCCACTTT; CDR3 protein: CASSYGTADNSPLHF
clone size: -; CDR3 length: 19; V gene: TRBV12-3/TRBV12-4; J gene: TRBJ1-1; D gene: -; CDR3 DNA: TGTGCCAGCAGTTCCCGTGGGGGAGGGTATGATGTTATGAACACTGAAGCTTTCTTT; CDR3 protein: CASSSRGGGYDVMNTEAFF
clone size: few; CDR3 length: 14; V gene: TRBV11-2; J gene: TRBJ1-1; D gene: -; CDR3 DNA: TGTGCCAGCAGCTTCGGCAGCTGGAACACTGAAGCTTTCTTT; CDR3 protein: CASSFGSWNTEAFF
clone size: -; CDR3 length: 12; V gene: TRBV29-1; J gene: TRBJ2-4; D gene: -; CDR3 DNA: TGCAGCGTTGGTCTAGCCAAAAACATTCAGTACTTC; CDR3 protein: CSVGLAKNIQYF
clone size: -; CDR3 length: 18; V gene: TRBV24-1; J gene: TRBJ2-1; D gene: TRBD2; CDR3 DNA: TGTGCCACCAGTGATTTTAGGCTAGCGGGGCCGAGGGGTAATGAGCAGTTCTTC; CDR3 protein: CATSDFRLAGPRGNEQFF
clone size: -; CDR3 length: 19; V gene: TRBV12-3/TRBV12-4; J gene: TRBJ2-2; D gene: TRBD2; CDR3 DNA: TGTGCCAGCAGTTTAGGGACTAGCGGGAGATCGGTTGTAGCCGGGGAGCTGTTTTTT; CDR3 protein: CASSLGTSGRSVVAGELFF
clone size: -; CDR3 length: 15; V gene: TRBV6-1; J gene: TRBJ1-5; D gene: TRBD1; CDR3 DNA: TGTGCCAGCACCCTTGGGACAGGGCTAAATCAGCCCCAGCATTTT; CDR3 protein: CASTLGTGLNQPQHF
clone size: -; CDR3 length: 19; V gene: TRBV29-1; J gene: TRBJ2-3; D gene: TRBD2; CDR3 DNA: TGCAGCGTTGAAGATCCGCCCAGCGGGAGGGCCTTGAGCACAGATACGCAGTATTTT; CDR3 protein: CSVEDPPSGRALSTDTQYF
clone size: few; CDR3 length: 16; V gene: TRBV6-2/TRBV6-3; J gene: TRBJ2-3; D gene: -; CDR3 DNA: TGTGCCAGCAGTTTAGGTCGACCACAGGATTGGGATACGCAGTATTTT; CDR3 protein: CASSLGRPQDWDTQYF
clone size: once; CDR3 length: 15; V gene: TRBV4-1; J gene: TRBJ1-1; D gene: -; CDR3 DNA: TGCGCCAGCAGCCAAGAGGGGACCGACAGGACGAAAGCTTTCTTT; CDR3 protein: CASSQEGTDRTKAFF
clone size: many; CDR3 length: 14; V gene: TRBV7-9; J gene: TRBJ1-5; D gene: -; CDR3 DNA: TGTGCCAGCAGCGGGGACGGGTCCAATCAGCCCCAGCATTTT; CDR3 protein: CASSGDGSNQPQHF